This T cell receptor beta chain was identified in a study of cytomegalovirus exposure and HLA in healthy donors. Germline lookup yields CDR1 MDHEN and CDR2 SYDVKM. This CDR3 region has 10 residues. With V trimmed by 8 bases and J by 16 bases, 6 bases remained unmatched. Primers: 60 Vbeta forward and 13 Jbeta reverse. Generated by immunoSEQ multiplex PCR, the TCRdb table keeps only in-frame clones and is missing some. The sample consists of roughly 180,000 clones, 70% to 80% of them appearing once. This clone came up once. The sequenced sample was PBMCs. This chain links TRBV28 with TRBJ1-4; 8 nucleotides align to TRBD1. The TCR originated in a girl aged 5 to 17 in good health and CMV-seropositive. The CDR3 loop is CASGRQGRFF. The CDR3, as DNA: TGTGCCAGCGGAAGACAGGGGAGGTTTTTT.